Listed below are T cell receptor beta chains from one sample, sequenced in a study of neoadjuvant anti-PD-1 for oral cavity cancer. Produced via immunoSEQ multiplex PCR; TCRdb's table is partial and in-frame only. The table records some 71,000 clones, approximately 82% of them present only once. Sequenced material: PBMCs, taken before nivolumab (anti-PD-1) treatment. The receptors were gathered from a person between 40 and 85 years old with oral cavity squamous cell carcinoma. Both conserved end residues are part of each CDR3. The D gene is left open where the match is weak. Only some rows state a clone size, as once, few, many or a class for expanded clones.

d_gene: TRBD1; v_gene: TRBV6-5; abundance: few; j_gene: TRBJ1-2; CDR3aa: CASSRTGGDGYTF; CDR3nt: TGTGCCAGCAGTCGGACAGGGGGCGATGGCTACACCTTC
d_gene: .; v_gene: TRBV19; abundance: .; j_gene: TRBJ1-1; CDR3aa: CASIGNTEAFF; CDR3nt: TGTGCCAGTATCGGGAACACTGAAGCTTTCTTT
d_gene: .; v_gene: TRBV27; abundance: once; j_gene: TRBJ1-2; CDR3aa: CASSSASRSLGYGYTF; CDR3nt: TGTGCCAGCAGTTCCGCTTCCCGGAGCCTAGGCTATGGCTACACCTTC
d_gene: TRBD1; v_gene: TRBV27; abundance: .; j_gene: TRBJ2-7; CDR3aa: CASSHRDRGSEQYF; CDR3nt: TGTGCCAGCAGTCACCGGGACAGGGGTTCCGAGCAGTACTTC
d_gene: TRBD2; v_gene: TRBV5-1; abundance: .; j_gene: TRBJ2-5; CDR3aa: CASSRYQRGGERGETQYF; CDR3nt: TGCGCCAGCAGCCGCTACCAGCGGGGGGGAGAGCGGGGCGAGACCCAGTACTTC
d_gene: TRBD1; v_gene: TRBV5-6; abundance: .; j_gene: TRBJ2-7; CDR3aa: CASRPQGAYEQYF; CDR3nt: TGTGCCAGCAGGCCGCAGGGGGCCTACGAGCAGTACTTC
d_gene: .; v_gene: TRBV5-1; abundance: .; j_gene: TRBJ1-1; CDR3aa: CASSQGLGTEAFF; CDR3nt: TGCGCCAGCAGCCAGGGACTGGGAACTGAAGCTTTCTTT
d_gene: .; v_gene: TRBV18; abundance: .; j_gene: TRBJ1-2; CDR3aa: CASSPMEGSNYGYTF; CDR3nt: TGTGCCAGCTCACCGATGGAGGGGAGTAACTATGGCTACACCTTC
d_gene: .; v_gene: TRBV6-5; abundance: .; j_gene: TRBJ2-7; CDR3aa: CASTATGKDYEQYF; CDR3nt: TGTGCCAGCACGGCGACAGGTAAAGACTACGAGCAGTACTTC
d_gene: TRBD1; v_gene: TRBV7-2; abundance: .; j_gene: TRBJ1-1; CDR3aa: CASSSTSRDRGRAFF; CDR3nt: TGTGCCAGCAGCTCAACGTCCCGGGACAGGGGGCGAGCTTTCTTT
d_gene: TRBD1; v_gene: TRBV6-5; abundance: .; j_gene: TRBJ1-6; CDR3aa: CASRYTGGGSPLHF; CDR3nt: TGTGCCAGCAGATACACAGGGGGTGGATCACCCCTCCACTTT
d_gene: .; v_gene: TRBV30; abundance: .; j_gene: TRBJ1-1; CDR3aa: CAWSDQGRTEAFF; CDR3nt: TGTGCCTGGAGTGACCAGGGGAGGACTGAAGCTTTCTTT
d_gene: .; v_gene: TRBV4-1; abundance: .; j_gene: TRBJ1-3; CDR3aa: CASSQDALPFSGNTIYF; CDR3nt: TGCGCCAGCAGCCAAGATGCGTTGCCCTTCTCTGGAAACACCATATATTTT
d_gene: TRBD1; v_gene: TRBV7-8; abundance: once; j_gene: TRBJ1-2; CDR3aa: CASSLGQIYGYTF; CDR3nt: TGTGCCAGCAGCTTGGGACAGATCTATGGCTACACCTTC
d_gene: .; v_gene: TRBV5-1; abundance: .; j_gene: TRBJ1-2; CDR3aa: CASSPGTSNYTF; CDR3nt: TGCGCCAGCAGCCCCGGGACAAGTAACTACACCTTC
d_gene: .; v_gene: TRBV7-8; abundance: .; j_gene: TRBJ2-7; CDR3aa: CASSPGVGGVQYF; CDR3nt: TGTGCCAGCAGCCCAGGGGTAGGGGGGGTGCAGTACTTC
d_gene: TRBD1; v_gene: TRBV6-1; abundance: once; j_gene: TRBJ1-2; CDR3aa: CARLNRGLYGYTF; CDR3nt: TGTGCCAGGCTCAACAGGGGACTCTATGGCTACACCTTC
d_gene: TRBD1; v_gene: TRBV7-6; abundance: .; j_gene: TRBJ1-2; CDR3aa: CASSHDRAAGYTF; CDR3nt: TGTGCCAGCAGCCATGACAGGGCGGCCGGCTACACCTTC
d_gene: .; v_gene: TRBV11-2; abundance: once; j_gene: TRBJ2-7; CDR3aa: CASSLRRYEQYF; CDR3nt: TGTGCCAGCAGCCTTAGACGATACGAGCAGTACTTC
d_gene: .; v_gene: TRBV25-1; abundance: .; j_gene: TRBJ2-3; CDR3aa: CASGQDFSPTDTQYF; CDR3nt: TGTGCCAGCGGCCAGGACTTCTCTCCCACAGATACGCAGTATTTT
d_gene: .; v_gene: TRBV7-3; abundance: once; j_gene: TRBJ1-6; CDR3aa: CASSLNPGNNSPLHF; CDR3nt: TGTGCCAGCAGCTTAAATCCAGGGAATAATTCACCCCTCCACTTT
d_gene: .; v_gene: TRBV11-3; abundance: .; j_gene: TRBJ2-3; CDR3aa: CASSPTWRGTDTQYF; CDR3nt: TGTGCCAGCAGCCCCACTTGGAGGGGCACAGATACGCAGTATTTT
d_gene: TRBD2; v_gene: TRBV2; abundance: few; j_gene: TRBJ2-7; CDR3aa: CASSATRLAPSYEQYF; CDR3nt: TGTGCCAGCAGTGCTACGCGACTAGCCCCCTCCTACGAGCAGTACTTC
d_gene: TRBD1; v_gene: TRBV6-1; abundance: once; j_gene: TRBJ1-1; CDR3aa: CASSEPRTGSEAFF; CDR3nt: TGTGCCAGCAGTGAACCTCGGACAGGTTCTGAAGCTTTCTTT
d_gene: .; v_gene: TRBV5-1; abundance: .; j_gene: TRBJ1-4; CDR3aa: CASSLIGGAKTTNEKLFF; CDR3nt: TGCGCCAGCAGCTTGATCGGGGGGGCGAAGACAACTAATGAAAAACTGTTTTTT
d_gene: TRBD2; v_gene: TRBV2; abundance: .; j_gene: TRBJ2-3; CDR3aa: CASSEQAGGPGRLDTQYF; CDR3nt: TGTGCCAGCAGTGAACAGGCGGGGGGGCCGGGAAGATTGGATACGCAGTATTTT
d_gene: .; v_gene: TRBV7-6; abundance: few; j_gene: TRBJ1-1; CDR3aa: CASSPTLHTEAFF; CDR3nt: TGTGCCAGCAGCCCGACACTTCACACTGAAGCTTTCTTT
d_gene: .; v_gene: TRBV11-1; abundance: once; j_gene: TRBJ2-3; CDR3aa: CASSFLAVPDTQYF; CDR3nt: TGTGCCAGCAGCTTCTTGGCAGTGCCAGATACGCAGTATTTT
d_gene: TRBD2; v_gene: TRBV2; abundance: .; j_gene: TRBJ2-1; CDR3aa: CASSPGLAGVSAYNEQFF; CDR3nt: TGTGCCAGCAGCCCGGGACTAGCGGGAGTAAGTGCCTACAATGAGCAGTTCTTC
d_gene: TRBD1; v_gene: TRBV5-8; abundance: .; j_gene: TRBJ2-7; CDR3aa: CASSSGYGTDSDLSYEQYF; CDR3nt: TGTGCCAGCAGCTCGGGCTATGGGACAGACTCAGACCTCTCCTACGAGCAGTACTTC
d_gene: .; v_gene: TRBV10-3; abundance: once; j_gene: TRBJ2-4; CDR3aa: CAISEDTGAIYF; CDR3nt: TGTGCCATCAGTGAGGACACTGGGGCAATCTACTTC
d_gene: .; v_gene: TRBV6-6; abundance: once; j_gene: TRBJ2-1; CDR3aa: CASSANYHNEQFF; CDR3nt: TGTGCCAGCAGTGCCAACTACCACAATGAGCAGTTCTTC